This record covers a single TCR beta chain. The V gene's germline CDR1 is SEHNR and CDR2 FQNEAQ (reference sequence). Between the trimmed V and J ends, which lost 4 bases and 3 bases, there was a span of 10 bases. The CDR3 contains 13 residues. Sequenced by immunoSEQ multiplex PCR; TCRdb stores in-frame clones only, minus some. The sample gives about 2 million clones, about 95% of which show up once; 0.9% to 1.4% is in the top ten. These data belong to a study of shared clonotypes between healthy human individuals. At the level of the study: Donors were a couple of women and a few men aged 18 to 49.

Positively selected for CCR7, the CD45RO-negative cells used as naive CD8 cells excluded terminally differentiated effector memory CD45RA+ cells. Material for sequencing was naive CD8+ T cells sorted from blood. The source is a man younger than 30 in good health. This sequence joins TRBV7-9 and TRBJ2-7; D is undetermined. The CDR3 DNA reads TGTGCCAGCAGCTCTCCCCGGGTCTACGAGCAGTACTTC. This encodes CASSSPRVYEQYF.